This T cell receptor (beta chain) was found in a study of T cell responses to AZD1222 COVID-19 vaccine. Study-level points and caveats: Females outnumbered males among donors, who were mostly white British; clonal diversity was possibly underestimated. Unmutated regions of variants are reportedly targeted by nearly half of spike-specific TCRs.

This clone has just a few counts. Its antigen is not known. Sequencing used immunoSEQ multiplex PCR; TCRdb keeps in-frame clones, though not all of them. The sample lists tens of thousands of clones; 87% were seen once. Second-dose recipients at about 4 or about 12 weeks were treated as one pooled group. Germline V CDR1 and CDR2: MNHEY, SVGAGI. The V end lost 6 bases, the J end lost 3 bases, and 15 bases lay between the germline ends. This CDR3 contains 14 residues. The sample in question was peripheral blood, obtained 28 days after the second AZD1222 dose. The receptor comes from an adult who received the AZD1222 COVID-19 vaccine. This chain joins TRBV6-5 and TRBJ2-7; D is perhaps TRBD2 (5 bases). DNA of the CDR3: TGTGCCAGCAGCCTAGTCAGTAGCGTCTACGAGCAGTACTTC. This sequence encodes CASSLVSSVYEQYF.